The present T cell receptor (beta chain) was sequenced within a study of shared clonotypes between healthy human individuals. The CDR3 totals 15 residues. Germline V gene lookup returns CDR1 SGDLS and CDR2 YYNGEE. The junction had 0 bases not matched to a gene; V was cut back by 3 bases and J by 0 bases. Positive CCR7 selection of CD45RO-negative cells yielded the naive CD8 cells, and terminally differentiated effector memory CD45RA+ cells were excluded. Findings and limits, study-wide: Sharing across a few donors was seen in approximately 5.2% of naive CD4 clonotypes.

As regards this clone: Its antigen remains unknown.

Original handling: Because ImmunoSEQ provided only junction sequences with no quality scores, the filtering differed. The data were produced by immunoSEQ multiplex PCR, yet TCRdb's version contains in-frame clones alone and is incomplete. The D gene and trimming were derived from the DNA, and the V and J assignments and clone size from that table. Here the sample spans hundreds of thousands of clones, 96% being singletons. The specimen was naive CD8+ T cells sorted from blood. This receptor was identified in a young man in good health. V usage is TRBV9 and J usage is TRBJ2-1; TRBD1 matches 10 bases. CDR3: CASSGQGASYNEQFF. DNA for the CDR3: TGTGCCAGCAGCGGACAGGGGGCCTCCTACAATGAGCAGTTCTTC. The variable domain in full, with the rest retrieved from reference TRBV9 and TRBJ2-1, is DSGVTQTPKHLITATGQRVTLRCSPRSGDLSVYWYQQSLDQGLQFLIQYYNGEERAKGNILERFSAQQFPDLHSELNLSSLELGDSALYFCASSGQGASYNEQFFGPGTRLTVL.